A selection of T cell receptor beta chains follows, all from one sample in a study of blood T cell repertoires in COVID-19. Profiling relied on immunoSEQ multiplex PCR, and the TCRdb table lists in-frame clones only, not all of them. Found here are 110,000 to 150,000 clones, 65% to 85% of them singletons; the top ten hold more than 4%. Sequencing was carried out using peripheral blood. The source is a woman aged 50 to 60 with acute or convalescent COVID-19. CDR3s include the opening cysteine and the closing phenylalanine or tryptophan. The D gene is left open where the match is weak. The size field is filled for only some rows; it gives once, few, many or a size class.

clone_size | j_call | v_call | d_call | cdr3_aa | cdr3_nt
NA | TRBJ2-7 | TRBV13 | NA | CASSQNLPEQYF | TGTGCCAGCAGCCAAAACTTGCCCGAGCAGTACTTC
NA | TRBJ2-5 | TRBV6-5 | NA | CASSYSKPDNGETQYF | TGTGCCAGCAGTTACTCGAAGCCGGATAACGGGGAGACCCAGTACTTC
NA | TRBJ2-1 | TRBV3-1/TRBV3-2 | TRBD2 | CASSQDLLAGKPNNEQFF | TGTGCCAGCAGCCAAGACCTTTTAGCGGGCAAACCCAACAATGAGCAGTTCTTC
NA | TRBJ2-5 | TRBV5-6 | TRBD2 | CASSLRVGLAGAKQETQYF | TGTGCCAGCAGCTTGAGAGTGGGACTAGCGGGGGCCAAACAAGAGACCCAGTACTTC
NA | TRBJ1-3 | TRBV12-3/TRBV12-4 | NA | CASTIAGGNTIYF | TGTGCCAGCACTATCGCAGGTGGAAACACCATATATTTT
NA | TRBJ1-1 | TRBV7-2 | TRBD1 | CASSHGQGMSTEAFF | TGTGCCAGCAGCCACGGACAGGGAATGAGCACTGAAGCTTTCTTT
once | TRBJ1-2 | TRBV28 | TRBD1 | CASRDRGVNYYGYTF | TGTGCCAGCCGGGACAGGGGCGTTAATTACTATGGCTACACCTTC
few | TRBJ2-3 | TRBV3-1/TRBV3-2 | NA | CASSQDSIEDTQYF | TGTGCCAGCAGCCAGGACAGTATCGAAGATACGCAGTATTTT
NA | TRBJ2-7 | TRBV5-6 | NA | CASSFRLGTSPYEQYF | TGTGCCAGCAGCTTTCGGTTAGGGACATCCCCCTACGAGCAGTACTTC
NA | TRBJ1-2 | TRBV19 | TRBD1 | CASSTDRVGYTF | TGTGCCAGTAGTACCGACAGGGTCGGCTACACCTTC
NA | TRBJ1-4 | TRBV6-5 | TRBD1 | CASSYSRGQDEKLFF | TGTGCCAGCAGTTACTCTCGGGGACAGGATGAAAAACTGTTTTTT
NA | TRBJ1-6 | TRBV4-3 | NA | CASSQEFGTWNSPLHF | TGCGCCAGCAGCCAAGAGTTCGGGACTTGGAATTCACCCCTCCACTTT
many | TRBJ1-2 | TRBV19 | NA | CASDSPRGFGYTF | TGTGCCAGTGATTCCCCTAGGGGGTTCGGCTACACCTTC
NA | TRBJ1-1 | TRBV4-3 | NA | CASSLDGARNTEAFF | TGCGCCAGCAGCCTCGATGGGGCGAGGAACACTGAAGCTTTCTTT
NA | TRBJ1-5 | TRBV6-1 | NA | CASSEPEGVSNQPQHF | TGTGCCAGCAGTGAGCCAGAGGGGGTGAGCAATCAGCCCCAGCATTTT
NA | TRBJ1-1 | TRBV5-1 | NA | CASSSQGTEAFF | TGCGCCAGCAGCTCACAGGGTACTGAAGCTTTCTTT
NA | TRBJ1-6 | TRBV7-3 | NA | CASSPNHYSPLHF | TGTGCCAGCAGCCCCAACCACTATTCACCCCTCCACTTT
NA | TRBJ1-1 | TRBV28 | NA | CASSDREAFF | TGTGCCAGCAGCGACAGAGAAGCTTTCTTT
NA | TRBJ2-5 | TRBV5-4 | TRBD2 | CASSRATSVETQYF | TGTGCCAGCAGCCGCGCGACTAGCGTTGAGACCCAGTACTTC
NA | TRBJ2-3 | TRBV5-4 | NA | CASSRGGGDTDTQYF | TGTGCCAGCAGCAGGGGAGGCGGGGACACAGATACGCAGTATTTT
once | TRBJ1-4 | TRBV19 | TRBD1 | CATDPGQALYGEKLFF | TGTGCCACAGACCCGGGACAGGCTTTATACGGTGAAAAACTGTTTTTT
NA | TRBJ1-1 | TRBV19 | TRBD1 | CASSIWTGGNTEAFF | TGTGCCAGTAGTATCTGGACAGGGGGCAACACTGAAGCTTTCTTT
NA | TRBJ1-1 | TRBV9 | TRBD1 | CASSEQGRTEAFF | TGTGCCAGCAGCGAACAGGGGAGGACTGAAGCTTTCTTT
NA | TRBJ2-2 | TRBV3-1/TRBV3-2 | TRBD1 | CASSYRGRDTGELFF | TGTGCCAGCAGCTACAGGGGGCGTGACACCGGGGAGCTGTTTTTT
NA | TRBJ1-1 | TRBV6-5 | TRBD1 | CASSWTGDTEAFF | TGTGCCAGCAGCTGGACAGGGGACACTGAAGCTTTCTTT
NA | TRBJ1-6 | TRBV13 | NA | CASSFQGSNSPLHF | TGTGCCAGCAGCTTTCAGGGGAGTAATTCACCCCTCCACTTT
NA | TRBJ2-1 | TRBV6-4 | TRBD2 | CASSSSGGGNNEQFF | TGTGCCAGCAGTTCCTCGGGCGGGGGTAACAATGAGCAGTTCTTC
NA | TRBJ2-3 | TRBV5-1 | TRBD2 | CASSSQPTSGGATDTQYF | TGCGCCAGCAGCTCTCAACCTACTAGCGGGGGGGCCACAGATACGCAGTATTTT
NA | TRBJ2-1 | TRBV4-3 | TRBD2 | CASSQDLAGAYNEQFF | TGCGCCAGCAGCCAAGATTTAGCGGGGGCCTACAATGAGCAGTTCTTC
NA | TRBJ2-1 | TRBV5-1 | TRBD1 | CASSLGTGYNEQFF | TGCGCCAGCAGCTTGGGGACAGGGTACAATGAGCAGTTCTTC
NA | TRBJ2-2 | TRBV9 | NA | CASSVGDSQSGELFF | TGTGCCAGCAGCGTAGGGGACTCCCAATCCGGGGAGCTGTTTTTT
NA | TRBJ1-4 | TRBV7-9 | NA | CASSLGGDEKLFF | TGTGCCAGCAGCTTAGGAGGCGATGAAAAACTGTTTTTT
NA | TRBJ1-6 | TRBV4-3 | NA | CASSQETSSYNSPLHF | TGCGCCAGCAGCCAAGAAACGAGCTCCTATAATTCACCCCTCCACTTT
NA | TRBJ2-3 | TRBV18 | TRBD1 | CASSPRQGAGVTDTQYF | TGTGCCAGCTCACCCCGACAGGGGGCAGGGGTCACAGATACGCAGTATTTT
once | TRBJ1-1 | TRBV5-1 | NA | CASSSTGMNTEAFF | TGCGCCAGCAGCTCGACGGGAATGAACACTGAAGCTTTCTTT
NA | TRBJ1-3 | TRBV6-2/TRBV6-3 | NA | CASSPTGGHSGNTIYF | TGTGCCAGCAGCCCGACAGGAGGTCACTCTGGAAACACCATATATTTT
NA | TRBJ1-1 | TRBV5-1 | NA | CASTNGVGNTEAFF | TGCGCCAGCACGAACGGTGTCGGGAACACTGAAGCTTTCTTT
NA | TRBJ1-6 | TRBV28 | TRBD1 | CASSFPGTGSSYNSPLHF | TGTGCCAGCAGTTTTCCCGGGACAGGGAGCTCCTATAATTCACCCCTCCACTTT
NA | TRBJ1-3 | TRBV9 | TRBD1 | CASSVAGTGVSGNTIYF | TGTGCCAGCAGCGTAGCTGGGACAGGGGTCTCTGGAAACACCATATATTTT
NA | TRBJ2-2 | TRBV5-1 | NA | CASSLEAGSLTGELFF | TGCGCCAGCAGCTTGGAGGCAGGGTCTCTCACCGGGGAGCTGTTTTTT
NA | TRBJ2-5 | TRBV4-1 | NA | CASSQDSGRETQYF | TGCGCCAGCAGCCAAGATTCGGGGAGGGAGACCCAGTACTTC
NA | TRBJ1-5 | TRBV2 | NA | CASSGHQNQPQHF | TGTGCCAGCTCGGGACACCAAAATCAGCCCCAGCATTTT
NA | TRBJ1-1 | TRBV19 | TRBD1 | CASSMEAGQMNTEAFF | TGTGCCAGTAGTATGGAGGCGGGACAGATGAACACTGAAGCTTTCTTT
NA | TRBJ2-7 | TRBV3-1/TRBV3-2 | NA | CASSPTIRDTYEQYF | TGTGCCAGCAGCCCAACGATCCGGGACACCTACGAGCAGTACTTC
once | TRBJ2-7 | TRBV27 | TRBD1 | CASTPAQGYEQYF | TGTGCCAGCACCCCCGCACAGGGGTACGAGCAGTACTTC
NA | TRBJ1-3 | TRBV27 | TRBD1 | CASSEYRGTGNTIYF | TGTGCCAGCAGCGAATACAGGGGAACTGGAAACACCATATATTTT
NA | TRBJ2-6 | TRBV28 | TRBD1 | CASTDATGGEFAGANVLTF | TGTGCCAGCACCGATGCCACAGGGGGCGAGTTTGCGGGGGCCAACGTCCTGACTTTC
few | TRBJ1-1 | TRBV6-1 | NA | CASTEGAVNTEAFF | TGTGCCAGCACTGAAGGGGCAGTGAACACTGAAGCTTTCTTT
NA | TRBJ2-1 | TRBV3-1/TRBV3-2 | TRBD2 | CASSHSSGGYNEQFF | TGTGCCAGCAGCCATAGTAGCGGGGGGTACAATGAGCAGTTCTTC
NA | TRBJ1-5 | TRBV18 | NA | CASSGGGYQPQHF | TGTGCCAGCTCTGGGGGCGGGTATCAGCCCCAGCATTTT
NA | TRBJ1-6 | TRBV20-1 | NA | CSASGGQGYSPLHF | TGCAGTGCTAGTGGCGGCCAGGGGTATTCACCCCTCCACTTT
NA | TRBJ1-6 | TRBV30 | NA | CAWSEKQGDGSPLHF | TGTGCCTGGAGTGAAAAACAGGGAGATGGGTCACCCCTCCACTTT
once | TRBJ1-2 | TRBV28 | NA | CASRQMNRVGDGYTF | TGTGCCAGCAGGCAGATGAACAGGGTAGGGGATGGCTACACCTTC
few | TRBJ2-1 | TRBV5-1 | TRBD2 | CASSLVVIAGGSLDEQFF | TGCGCCAGCAGCTTGGTTGTGATAGCGGGGGGGTCTTTGGATGAGCAGTTCTTC
NA | TRBJ1-2 | TRBV28 | NA | CASSSQAYGYTF | TGTGCCAGCAGCTCACAGGCTTATGGCTACACCTTC
NA | TRBJ1-5 | TRBV6-1 | NA | CASSEAEFTNQPQHF | TGTGCCAGCAGTGAAGCGGAGTTCACCAATCAGCCCCAGCATTTT
NA | TRBJ2-7 | TRBV7-2 | TRBD2 | CASSTDSGGSYEQYF | TGTGCCAGCAGCACCGATAGCGGGGGTAGCTACGAGCAGTACTTC